This T cell receptor beta chain was sequenced for a study of early stage breast cancer tumors. Whole-study context: Average read coverage per sample was roughly 10-fold. Study results and caveats: Tumors had about 2.5-fold higher T cell density and higher clonality than adjacent normal breast tissue. Enriched TCRB sequences shared across patients were mostly commonly generated sequences.

The assay was immunoSEQ multiplex PCR, and TCRdb's table has in-frame clones only and misses some. The sample has 60,000 to 75,000 clones; less than 90% are singletons. Details on this clone: The antigen is unknown.

The TCR comes from a person aged 40 to 49 with breast cancer. Sample: blood.

The CDR3 here is CASSLGQGINEQFF. In DNA, the CDR3 is TGTGCCAGCAGCCTGGGACAGGGTATCAATGAGCAGTTCTTC. The V and J genes are TRBV7-9 and TRBJ2-1; TRBD1 aligns across 9 bases. Per the germline V gene, CDR1 is SEHNR and CDR2 is FQNEAQ (reference sequence). Germline trimming cut 5 bases from V and 6 bases from J; bases unmatched to any gene: 5. The CDR3 runs 14 residues.